The T cell receptor beta chain described here comes from a study of cytomegalovirus exposure and HLA in healthy donors. Overall study context: The 120 validation repertoires used the same platform as the approximately 700 first-cohort repertoires (as reported by a later analysis).

Germline V gives CDR1 SGHDT, CDR2 YYEEEE. This CDR3 has 17 residues. V lost 1 base and J 5 bases, leaving 18 bases between the germline ends. Study-level points and caveats: Confirmation in vitro established that a few CMV-associated chains were specific for CMV antigens. A later analysis found first-cohort TCR clusters tended to co-occur in the 95 to 150 validation repertoires. Reportedly, diagnosis of cytomegalovirus status by the classifier showed high specificity and sensitivity.

Repertoires were generated with immunoSEQ multiplex PCR, while TCRdb's copy carries only in-frame clones and drops some. Here the sample spans 50,000 or so clones, about 91% being singletons. Concerning this clone: Antigen: not known.

The sequenced material came from PBMCs. This chain joins TRBV5-6 and TRBJ1-4, with D tentatively TRBD1 (6 bases). The TCR comes from a woman aged 25 to 45 in good health and CMV-seronegative. The CDR3 DNA sequence: TGTGCCAGCAGCTTGTGGGGCTCAGGGGCGACAAATGAAAAACTGTTTTTT. It codes for CASSLWGSGATNEKLFF. Full variable domain (outside the CDR3, taken from reference TRBV5-6 and TRBJ1-4): DAGVTQSPTHLIKTRGQQVTLRCSPKSGHDTVSWYQQALGQGPQFIFQYYEEEERQRGNFPDRFSGHQFPNYSSELNVNALLLGDSALYLCASSLWGSGATNEKLFFGSGTQLSVL.